The entry that follows covers one T cell receptor beta chain sequence. The clone's antigen remains unknown. No much larger clone is present one base from it, and per-base qualities are unavailable. The sample comes from a study of blood T cell repertoires in COVID-19 (TCRdb year 2020). Background on the whole study: Collaborator samples came from the United States, Italy and Spain and covered acute and convalescent phases of COVID-19. The prospective study material was composed of cDNA or gDNA derived from T cells, B-cell-depleted T cells, or PBMCs. The samples were drawn from the first 160 participants of the ongoing ImmuneRACE study and from 950 to 1,500 subjects provided by 6 global collaborators. The sample metadata nearly always contained a de-identified subject ID, COVID-19 status, age in years and sex. Deeply sampled blood TCRbeta repertoires from subjects exposed to, actively infected with, or recovered from COVID-19 were included in the dataset. Where available, HLA class I and class II types were obtained from metadata supplied by the sample provider rather than from assay-based typing. A freely available public database, intended as a resource for researchers studying the immune response to SARS-CoV-2, is where the repertoires were released. The paper's findings and limits, for the study overall: Clinical and demographic metadata were provided uncurated, with the amount varying by source and participant.

The germline V gene yields MNHEY for CDR1 and SVGEGT for CDR2. Trimming leaves V shorter by 4 bases and J shorter by 1 base, with the junction holding 1 base beyond the gene matches. The CDR3 sequence holds 15 residues, the cysteine and phenylalanine included. The read is trimmed to its CDR3 DNA, 45 bases read in frame from base 1. Whole blood was collected in K2EDTA tubes by collaborating institutions according to the institutions' own protocols. For TCRbeta analysis, collaborators shipped samples in one of three forms: frozen whole blood, isolated PBMCs, or DNA extracted from either of those sample types. TCRbeta CDR3 regions were amplified from genomic DNA by means of the immunoSEQ Assay, a bias-controlled multiplex PCR. Concerning the study's data processing: Within the assay, amplification of reference gene primers was used to estimate how many nucleated cells each sample contained. To quantify the absolute abundance of each unique TCRbeta CDR3 rearrangement, sequence reads were collapsed and filtered. For each sample, productive Simpson clonality was calculated as the square root of Simpson's diversity index across productive rearrangements. TCRdb obtained this table from immuneACCESS and retained in-frame rearrangements with V and J assigned. These tables miss some clones; where compared with another copy, unresolved V genes account for less than half of the shortfall, and the remainder is unexplained. D and trimming come from the DNA, and the V and J calls and clone size come from that table. Present in this sample are some 130,000 clones, 84% of which were seen just once. Of the sample, roughly 17% falls within the top ten clones.

The sequence is built from TRBV6-2 or TRBV6-3 and TRBJ2-5, with 12 bases matching TRBD2. Sequencing was done on a sample of peripheral blood. The source is a woman of 80 years or more with acute or convalescent COVID-19. The CDR3 here reads CASSSGLAGQETQYF. Read as DNA, the sequence is TGTGCCAGCAGTTCGGGACTAGCGGGCCAAGAGACCCAGTACTTC.